This T cell receptor (beta chain) is drawn from a study of CD8+ T cells in alopecia areata. Overall study: Scalp area affected, as a percentage, set the severity score of treated patients. Study results and limitations: Many expanded lesional clones stayed in scalp and blood while on tofacitinib.

Treatment reported: oral pan-JAK inhibitor, 5-10 mg twice daily. cDNA prepared by RNA extraction and subsequent reverse transcription served as the template for sequencing. Only in-frame clones appear in the TCRdb table, and some are missing; sequencing was by immunoSEQ multiplex PCR. Altogether 250,000 to 350,000 clones are present, 60% being singletons, with the ten largest covering around 0.92%. Concerning this clone itself: What it binds is not known.

From germline, CDR1 is SEHNR and CDR2 FQNEAQ (reference sequence). CDR3 length equals 15 residues. Trimming took off 0 bases at V and 0 bases at J, with 8 bases between the two ends. This sample comprised CD4+ T cells sorted from blood, obtained at week 52, from a patient treated with tofacitinib. The clonotype comes from a human donor with alopecia areata. This rearrangement joins TRBV7-9 to TRBJ1-2; D is unresolved. The CDR3 sequence is CASSLAGAPNYGYTF. Written as DNA, the CDR3 is TGTGCCAGCAGCTTAGCGGGAGCCCCTAACTATGGCTACACCTTC.